Below, 21 T cell receptor beta chains from the same sample are listed, as sequenced in a study of blood T cells in healthy people across ages. It was with a sample-barcoded 5' primer and a J-beta primer mix that a second PCR of about 6 to 12 cycles was run. TCRdb re-called the 5' RACE reads with MiXCR, one entry per CDR3 protein. This sample has about a million distinct CDR3 sequences, with more than 30% found just once. The sample consisted of blood. Source of these receptors: a man between 18 and 35 years old in good health.

The chain recombines TRBV11-2 with TRBJ2-3, with 16 bases matching TRBD2. The V segment lost 4 bases and the J segment 6 bases; nucleotides outside the gene matches: 10. Germline values: CDR1 SGHAT, CDR2 FQNNGV. The CDR3 consists of 18 residues. DNA of the CDR3: TGTGCCAGCAGCTCAATAGGGACTAGCGGGGGGGCCTTGGATACGCAGTATTTT. Amino acids: CASSSIGTSGGALDTQYF.

The chain combines TRBV4-3 with TRBJ2-7; TRBD1 agrees at 9 bases. The V and J ends lost 0 bases and 2 bases, in that order; junction bases with no gene match: 11. Germline V lookup: CDR1 LGHNA, CDR2 YSLEER. The CDR3 is 18 amino acids. The DNA for the CDR3 is TGCGCCAGCAGCCAAGATCATTTAGGGGACAGGGTCGCCTACGAGCAGTACTTC. Residues: CASSQDHLGDRVAYEQYF.

In its sample, this clonotype was seen a few times. V is TRBV5-6 and J is TRBJ2-1; TRBD1 or TRBD2 may be the D gene (5 bases each). This CDR3 is 15 amino acids long. Trimming shortened V by 0 bases and J by 5 bases, and 12 bases separated the two germline ends. The germline CDR1 and CDR2 sequences are SGHDT and YYEEEE. CDR3 loop: CASSLGLGEHNEQFF. CDR3 DNA: TGTGCCAGCAGCTTGGGTCTGGGGGAGCACAATGAGCAGTTCTTC.

Ten or more counts support this clonotype. V is TRBV9 and J is TRBJ2-3; D is uncertain. CDR1 is SGDLS, CDR2 YYNGEE, per germline. This CDR3 spans 12 amino acids. The germline V and J ends were trimmed by 0 bases and 5 bases, with 4 bases remaining between them. In nucleotides, the CDR3 is TGTGCCAGCAGCGTAGGTCAAGATACGCAGTATTTT. This sequence encodes CASSVGQDTQYF. Supplemented by reference TRBV9 and TRBJ2-3, the full variable domain reads DSGVTQTPKHLITATGQRVTLRCSPRSGDLSVYWYQQSLDQGLQFLIQYYNGEERAKGNILERFSAQQFPDLHSELNLSSLELGDSALYFCASSVGQDTQYFGPGTRLTVL.

The gene calls are TRBV18 and TRBJ1-1, with 8 bases fitting TRBD1. Unmatched junction bases numbered 6, after V lost 3 bases and J lost 0 bases. From germline, CDR1 is KGHSH and CDR2 LQKENI. This CDR3 is built from 16 residues. CDR3 DNA: TGTGCCAGCTCACCGAAAACAGGGGGATTGAACACTGAAGCTTTCTTT. The encoded protein is CASSPKTGGLNTEAFF. The whole variable domain, remainder taken from reference TRBV18 and TRBJ1-1, is NAGVMQNPRHLVRRRGQEARLRCSPMKGHSHVYWYRQLPEEGLKFMVYLQKENIIDESGMPKERFSAEFPKEGPSILRIQQVVRGDSAAYFCASSPKTGGLNTEAFFGQGTRLTVV.

As regards this clonotype: This may stem from a read error, because a much larger clone lies one nucleotide away. The chain recombines TRBV13 with TRBJ2-4; no clear D gene. CDR1 is PRHDT and CDR2 is FYEKMQ in the germline V gene (reference sequence). There are 15 residues in the CDR3. Trimming removed 5 bases from V and 13 bases from J, with 24 bases in between. The CDR3 nucleotides are TGTGCCAGCAGCGTTGGTCCCACATCATACAATGAGCAGTACTTC. As protein: CASSVGPTSYNEQYF.

This chain links TRBV29-1 with TRBJ1-2; 10 bases are a match to TRBD1. CDR3 size: 14 residues. Unmatched junction bases numbered 9, after V lost 7 bases and J lost 4 bases. CDR1 and CDR2 (germline): SQVTM, ANQGSEA. The CDR3 protein is CSAEGTGDAYGYTF. The CDR3 DNA is TGCAGCGCCGAGGGGACAGGGGATGCCTATGGCTACACCTTC. Full variable domain (rest looked up from reference TRBV29-1 and TRBJ1-2): SAVISQKPSRDICQRGTSLTIQCQVDSQVTMMFWYRQQPGQSLTLIATANQGSEATYESGFVIDKFPISRPNLTFSTLTVSNMSPEDSSIYLCSAEGTGDAYGYTFGSGTRLTVV.

Notes on this clonotype: An end of the junction does not agree with germline; a read error may underlie this. CDR3 in DNA: TGTGCCAGTAGCTCAGCAGGGACAGGGACCCCAATTTACGAGCAGTACTTC. As protein: CASSSAGTGTPIYEQYF. The gene calls are TRBV11-2 and TRBJ2-7; TRBD1 matches at 9 bases. Germline V CDR1 and CDR2: SGHAT, FQNNGV. CDR3 size: 17 residues. The full variable domain, rest sourced from reference TRBV11-2 and TRBJ2-7, is EAGVAQSPRYKIIEKRQSVAFWCNPISGHATLYWYQQILGQGPKLLIQFQNNGVVDDSQLPKDRFSAERLKGVDSTLKIQPAKLEDSAVYLCASSSAGTGTPIYEQYFGPGTRLTVT.

The chain is built from TRBV7-2 and TRBJ2-7; no clear D. CDR1 is SGHTA and CDR2 is FQGNSA in the germline V gene. Trimming took off 7 bases at V and 8 bases at J, with 12 bases between the two ends. The CDR3 contains 11 residues. For the CDR3, the DNA is TGTGCCAGCACAGGCGACTGGCAGCAGTACTTC. Protein product: CASTGDWQQYF.

The V gene is TRBV10-3, the J gene TRBJ1-2; D not certain. This CDR3 contains 12 residues. From germline, CDR1 is ENHRY and CDR2 SYGVKD. The V and J ends lost 6 bases and 8 bases respectively, with 13 bases between them. This CDR3 is CAIREISGGYTF. CDR3 DNA sequence: TGTGCCATCAGGGAGATCTCCGGGGGCTACACCTTC.

V usage is TRBV10-3 and J usage is TRBJ2-5; 8 bases are a match to TRBD1. The CDR3 has 11 residues. Trimming removed 10 bases from V and 13 bases from J; junction bases left unmatched: 11. Germline CDR1 and CDR2: ENHRY and SYGVKD. The CDR3 reads CATVTGGRWYF. In DNA form, the CDR3 reads TGTGCCACCGTAACAGGGGGACGATGGTACTTC.

This chain's CDR3 is CASSLEPGQNQPQHF. The DNA of the CDR3 is TGTGCCAGCAGCTTGGAGCCAGGGCAAAATCAGCCCCAGCATTTT. The chain recombines TRBV7-6 with TRBJ1-5, with a weak D call TRBD1 (5 bases). The CDR3 runs to 15 residues. V lost 3 bases, J lost 4 bases, and 13 bases lay in between. CDR1 is SGHVS, CDR2 FNYEAQ, per germline.

In the case of this clonotype: This may come from a read error, since a much larger clone is one base off. J is TRBJ1-2 and V is TRBV10-3; TRBD1 matches at 8 bases. CDR3 length: 14 residues. Per germline, CDR1 ENHRY and CDR2 SYGVKD. CDR3 bases: TGTGCCATCAGGGAGACAGGGGCTAACTGTGGCTACACCTTC. Its protein is CAIRETGANCGYTF.

J is TRBJ2-1 and V is TRBV7-2; the D gene is possibly TRBD1 (6 bases). Germline values: CDR1 SGHTA, CDR2 FQGNSA. Trimming removed 5 bases at V and 4 bases at J, with 18 bases between. This CDR3 has 16 residues. CDR3 nucleotide sequence: TGTGCCAGCAGCATCCAGGGGACCATGTCATACAATGAGCAGTTCTTC. Its protein product is CASSIQGTMSYNEQFF.

With regard to this clonotype: It may be a read error: a sequence one base away is much more abundant. This chain joins TRBV4-2 and TRBJ2-1; D remains unclear. The last part of the DNA fits TRBJ2-7 better; the J call may be wrong. The germline V gene has CDR1 LGHNA and CDR2 YNFKEQ. The CDR3 has 16 residues. The CDR3 reads CASSQDITKTYNEQYF. The DNA for the CDR3 is TGTGCCAGCAGCCAAGACATTACCAAAACCTACAATGAGCAGTACTTC.

The chain couples TRBV20-1 to TRBJ1-3; 8 bases are a match to TRBD1. Germline CDR1 DFQATT, CDR2 SNEGSKA (reference sequence). This CDR3 has 16 amino acids. After removal of 0 bases from V and 2 bases from J, the junction contained 6 bases not matched to a gene. CDR3 nucleotides: TGCAGTGCTAGAGACCACGGACAGGGCCCTGGAAACACCATATATTTT. Its translation: CSARDHGQGPGNTIYF.

V and J are TRBV6-6 and TRBJ1-1, with 9 bases fitting TRBD1. With V trimmed by 7 bases and J by 1 base, 4 bases remained unmatched. Germline V gene sequence: CDR1 MNHNY, CDR2 SVGAGI (reference sequence). The CDR3 spans 14 residues. CDR3 residues: CASITQGANTEAFF. The CDR3 DNA sequence: TGTGCCAGCATCACACAGGGGGCGAACACTGAAGCTTTCTTT.

The chain's CDR3 is CASSLVGAPGSPLHF. The CDR3 region has the DNA TGTGCCAGCAGCTTAGTCGGCGCACCGGGTTCACCCCTCCACTTT. The chain is built from TRBV7-2 and TRBJ1-6, with D unresolved. The germline CDR1 and CDR2 sequences are SGHTA and FQGNSA. Trimming shortened V by 1 base and J by 9 bases, and 13 bases separated the two germline ends. The CDR3 runs 15 residues.

The chain combines TRBV7-2 with TRBJ1-1, with D possibly being TRBD1 (5 bases). The CDR3 loop spans 14 amino acids. V was shortened by 3 bases and J by 6 bases, with 14 bases between the two germline ends. Germline V lookup: CDR1 SGHTA, CDR2 FQGNSA. For the CDR3, the DNA is TGTGCCAGCAGCTTCGGACACTATGGTGCTGAAGCTTTCTTT. It translates to CASSFGHYGAEAFF.

The chain is built from TRBV6-1 and TRBJ1-5; a weak D match, TRBD1 (5 bases). Germline loops: CDR1 MNHNS, CDR2 SASEGT. Trimming took 5 bases from V and 2 from J, leaving 16 bases between them. CDR3 size: 16 residues. CDR3 nucleotide sequence: TGTGCCAGCAGTTTGACAGACGTTTGGGGCAATCAGCCCCAGCATTTT. Translating it yields CASSLTDVWGNQPQHF.

The chain has TRBV4-2 and TRBJ2-3; D is uncertain. The CDR3 runs 15 residues. Germline CDR1 reads LGHNA; CDR2 reads YNFKEQ. V lost 4 bases and J 0 bases, leaving 11 bases between the germline ends. CDR3 DNA sequence: TGTGCCAGCAGCCCCCGAAGTTCTAGCACAGATACGCAGTATTTT. Translation gives CASSPRSSSTDTQYF.